This passage covers 4 T cell receptor beta chains from one sample sequenced in a study of beta chain features in type 1 diabetes. Which antigens these TCRs recognize remains unknown. Study-wide results and caveats: Across all four CD4+ subsets, people with type 1 diabetes showed modestly shorter TCRB CDR3s.

Since all of the isolated RNA was reverse transcribed, expressed TCRB transcripts were what got sequenced. Assay: immunoSEQ multiplex PCR; the TCRdb copy retains only in-frame clones and omits some. The sample has about 340,000 clones, 13% seen once. The sample taken for sequencing was naive CD4+ T cells from blood. These receptors were taken from a woman aged 18-29 years with type 1 diabetes.

This sequence joins TRBV10-3 and TRBJ2-3; tentatively, D is TRBD2 (5 bases). There are 13 residues in the CDR3. The V end was cut by 8 bases, the J end by 1 base, with 10 bases between. From germline, CDR1 is ENHRY and CDR2 SYGVKD. This CDR3 is CAIRSGGTDTQYF. Here the CDR3 DNA reads TGTGCCATCCGCTCCGGGGGCACAGATACGCAGTATTTT.

This clone was seen only a few times. This chain links TRBV5-1 with TRBJ2-1; 7 bases match TRBD1. This CDR3 is 15 amino acids long. V trimming: 0 bases; J trimming: 7 bases; junction bases outside the gene matches: 7. CDR1 is SGHRS and CDR2 is YFSETQ in the germline V gene. CDR3 loop: CASSLEGAPGNEQFF. CDR3 DNA sequence: TGCGCCAGCAGCTTGGAGGGGGCCCCGGGGAATGAGCAGTTCTTC. Drawing the rest from reference TRBV5-1 and TRBJ2-1, the complete variable domain is KAGVTQTPRYLIKTRGQQVTLSCSPISGHRSVSWYQQTPGQGLQFLFEYFSETQRNKGNFPGRFSGRQFSNSRSEMNVSTLELGDSALYLCASSLEGAPGNEQFFGPGTRLTVL.

The chain links TRBV30 to TRBJ2-2; the match to TRBD1 covers 8 bases. The CDR3 spans 15 residues. V lost 2 bases and J lost 5; bases outside the gene matches: 7. The germline gives CDR1 GTSNPN, CDR2 SVGIG (reference sequence). The CDR3 DNA follows: TGTGCCTGGAGTTCGGACAGGGTAATTACCGGGGAGCTGTTTTTT. Its translation: CAWSSDRVITGELFF.

This clone appeared a few times. The V call is TRBV7-9, the J call TRBJ1-4, with 7 bases matching TRBD1. CDR1 SEHNR and CDR2 FQNEAQ come from the germline V gene (reference sequence). V lost 7 bases to trimming and J lost 2 bases; unmatched junction nucleotides: 4. CDR3 length equals 14 residues. CDR3 protein: CASTPGQTNEKLFF. Here the CDR3 DNA reads TGTGCCAGCACCCCGGGACAGACTAATGAAAAACTGTTTTTT.